The 32 T cell receptor beta chains reported below all come from one sample, sequenced in a study of CD8 T cells in Susac syndrome. A quantity of roughly 0.5 to 1 ug RNA underwent reverse transcription using random hexamers. TCRdb reanalysed the immunoSEQ multiplex PCR reads using MiXCR and keeps one entry per CDR3 protein. The sample records around 150,000 distinct CDR3 sequences, approximately 94% being singletons. The material sequenced was CD4+ T cells from PBMCs. All receptors come from a human donor with multiple sclerosis.

The chain employs TRBV20-1 and TRBJ2-1, with a possible D match to TRBD2 (6 bases). The CDR3 runs 12 residues. Germline values: CDR1 DFQATT, CDR2 SNEGSKA (reference sequence). V dropped 4 bases and J dropped 5 bases, with 9 bases sitting between them. The CDR3 nucleotides read TGCAGTGCTACGAGCGGGCACAATGAGCAGTTCTTC. Protein sequence: CSATSGHNEQFF.

J is TRBJ1-1 and V is TRBV7-9; 11 bases are shared with TRBD1. Looked up from germline, CDR1 is SEHNR and CDR2 is FQNEAQ (reference sequence). The CDR3 covers 15 residues. After removal of 6 bases from V and 4 bases from J, the junction contained 7 bases not matched to a gene. CDR3 in DNA: TGTGCCAGCAGTCGCGGACAGGGGGCGTTCACTGAAGCTTTCTTT. It codes for CASSRGQGAFTEAFF. The whole variable domain, filled in from reference TRBV7-9 and TRBJ1-1, reads DTGVSQNPRHKITKRGQNVTFRCDPISEHNRLYWYRQTLGQGPEFLTYFQNEAQLEKSRLLSDRFSAERPKGSFSTLEIQRTEQGDSAMYLCASSRGQGAFTEAFFGQGTRLTVV.

The chain combines TRBV5-4 with TRBJ2-5; a possible D gene is TRBD2 (6 bases). This CDR3 region has 12 residues. Germline V gene lookup returns CDR1 SGHNT and CDR2 YYREEE (reference sequence). V was shortened by 5 bases and J by 4 bases, with 9 bases between the two germline ends. This CDR3 is CASRRDLETQYF. For the CDR3, the DNA is TGTGCCAGCAGAAGGGACTTAGAGACCCAGTACTTC.

V usage is TRBV23-1 and J usage is TRBJ2-5; D ambiguous. TRBV23-1 is classed as an ORF, of uncertain function. Trimming pared 7 bases from V and 5 bases from J, leaving 17 bases between. This CDR3 is 14 amino acids long. The CDR3: CASTQVPLGETQYF. CDR3 nucleotides: TGCGCCAGCACCCAAGTACCCCTGGGGGAGACCCAGTACTTC.

The CDR3 reads CASSYSTQFYGYTF. CDR3 DNA sequence: TGTGCCAGCAGTTACTCGACGCAATTCTATGGCTACACCTTC. The rearrangement links TRBV6-6 to TRBJ1-2; D gene uncertain. Germline V lookup: CDR1 MNHNY, CDR2 SVGAGI (reference sequence). CDR3 length: 14 residues. V was pared by 0 bases and J by 4 bases, with 9 bases between.

The chain combines TRBV9 with TRBJ2-2, with D hard to call. CDR1 is SGDLS and CDR2 is YYNGEE in the germline V gene. This CDR3 has 14 amino acids. Trimming took off 0 bases at V and 8 bases at J, with 11 bases between the two ends. This CDR3 is CASSVELPLGELFF. The CDR3 bases are TGTGCCAGCAGCGTAGAGCTTCCGCTGGGGGAGCTGTTTTTT.

The chain employs TRBV29-1 and TRBJ1-2, with D possibly matching TRBD1 (5 bases). The CDR3 consists of 13 residues. V shed 6 bases and J shed 4 bases, with 15 bases lying between them. Germline V gene lookup returns CDR1 SQVTM and CDR2 ANQGSEA. CDR3 nucleotide sequence: TGCAGCGTCATGGGGGTAGCTACCTATGGCTACACCTTC. It is translated as CSVMGVATYGYTF. Combining the CDR3 with reference TRBV29-1 and TRBJ1-2 gives the whole variable domain SAVISQKPSRDICQRGTSLTIQCQVDSQVTMMFWYRQQPGQSLTLIATANQGSEATYESGFVIDKFPISRPNLTFSTLTVSNMSPEDSSIYLCSVMGVATYGYTFGSGTRLTVV.

This clonotype was seen a few times. The chain combines TRBV4-1 with TRBJ1-1; D remains unclear. V lost 0 bases to trimming and J lost 1 base, with 3 bases between them. Per the germline V gene, CDR1 is MGHRA and CDR2 is YSYEKL. The CDR3 is 13 residues long. The CDR3 reads CASSQDRNTEAFF. As DNA, the CDR3 is TGCGCCAGCAGCCAAGACCGGAACACTGAAGCTTTCTTT.

The DNA for the CDR3 is TGTGCCACCGCCGGGACAGTAGGTAGCAATCAGCCCCAGCATTTT. Its translation: CATAGTVGSNQPQHF. This chain links TRBV10-3 with TRBJ1-5; 7 nucleotides agree with TRBD1. Losses at the gene ends were 10 bases for V and 0 bases for J; bases not matched to a gene: 9. Germline V gene lookup returns CDR1 ENHRY and CDR2 SYGVKD. This CDR3 is built from 15 residues.

J is TRBJ2-1 and V is TRBV2; D is possibly TRBD2 (6 bases). Trimming left V 6 bases short and J 10 bases short, with 10 bases between. CDR3 size: 11 residues. CDR1 and CDR2 (germline): SNHLY, FYNNEI. The CDR3 nucleotides are TGTGCCAGCAGCGGGGAGGAAGAGCAGTTCTTC. Protein: CASSGEEEQFF.

This clonotype appeared a single time. This CDR3 reads CSGREANTGELFF. The CDR3 DNA follows: TGCAGTGGGAGGGAGGCGAACACCGGGGAGCTGTTTTTT. The chain has TRBV20-1 and TRBJ2-2; D is perhaps TRBD2 (6 bases). V shed 7 bases and J shed 0 bases, with 9 bases lying between them. CDR3 length equals 13 residues. Looked up from germline, CDR1 is DFQATT and CDR2 is SNEGSKA (reference sequence).

V gene TRBV7-9 combines with J gene TRBJ1-2, with D unresolved. Trimming took off 1 base at V and 7 bases at J, with 7 bases between the two ends. The V gene's germline CDR1 is SEHNR and CDR2 FQNEAQ (reference sequence). The CDR3 length is 12 residues. CDR3 nucleotide sequence: TGTGCCAGCAGCTTAGAGGTTCGTGGCTACACCTTC. Protein sequence: CASSLEVRGYTF.

The chain recombines TRBV24-1 with TRBJ1-5; no clear D. V was cut by 4 bases and J by 3 bases, with 9 bases left in between. Germline-derived CDR1 and CDR2 are KGHDR and SFDVKD. This CDR3 is built from 14 residues. The CDR3 reads CATSESGYNQPQHF. DNA for the CDR3: TGTGCCACCAGTGAATCAGGATACAATCAGCCCCAGCATTTT.

The V gene is TRBV24-1, the J gene TRBJ2-1, with D possibly TRBD2 on 5 matching bases. Germline values: CDR1 KGHDR, CDR2 SFDVKD. The CDR3 sequence is 15 residues long. The ends were cut back, 1 base at V and 8 bases at J, with 14 bases in the middle. The CDR3 loop reads CATSDLSLARDEQFF. DNA of the CDR3: TGTGCCACCAGTGATTTATCCCTAGCTCGAGATGAGCAGTTCTTC.

The chain combines TRBV23-1 with TRBJ2-1; 9 bases line up with TRBD2. TRBV23-1 is designated an ORF whose function remains uncertain. The J segment lost 6 bases and the V segment lost 0 bases, leaving 6 bases of the junction unmatched. The CDR3 runs 16 residues. CDR3 bases: TGCGCCAGCAGTCAATCTTTAGCGGGAGTTCTCAATGAGCAGTTCTTC. It codes for CASSQSLAGVLNEQFF.

The chain joins TRBV20-1 to TRBJ1-1; D perhaps matches TRBD1 (6 bases). There are 15 residues in the CDR3. Germline CDR1 and CDR2: DFQATT and SNEGSKA (reference sequence). Trimming left V 6 bases short and J 2 bases short, with 19 bases between. The CDR3 region is CSAEKLQGFNTEAFF. The CDR3, as DNA: TGCAGTGCCGAGAAACTACAGGGCTTCAACACTGAAGCTTTCTTT.

The chain recombines TRBV7-2 with TRBJ1-1; 8 nucleotides match TRBD1. The ends lost 1 base at V and 4 bases at J; junction bases unmatched: 8. The CDR3 is made up of 16 amino acids. In germline, CDR1 is SGHTA, CDR2 FQGNSA. The CDR3: CASSLDRGAISTEAFF. For the CDR3, the DNA is TGTGCCAGCAGCTTAGACAGGGGGGCGATTAGCACTGAAGCTTTCTTT.

This clonotype was seen a single time. The CDR3 loop reads CASSRAREQYF. DNA for the CDR3: TGTGCCAGCAGCAGGGCGAGGGAGCAGTACTTC. The V call is TRBV2, the J call TRBJ2-7, with a possible D match to TRBD1 (5 bases). The V end lost 6 bases, the J end lost 7 bases, and 10 bases lay between the germline ends. Per germline, CDR1 SNHLY and CDR2 FYNNEI. This CDR3 contains 11 residues.

The chain has TRBV6-1 and TRBJ2-7, with 12 bases that match TRBD1. Trimming removed 6 bases from V and 7 bases from J; junction bases left unmatched: 13. This CDR3 has 16 residues. Germline V gene sequence: CDR1 MNHNS, CDR2 SASEGT. The CDR3: CASSRDRGRRVIEQYF. Written as DNA, the CDR3 is TGTGCCAGCAGCCGGGACAGGGGGCGCCGAGTAATTGAGCAGTACTTC.

This chain connects TRBV5-6 to TRBJ1-1, with D possibly TRBD1 on 5 matching bases. With 4 bases removed from V and 3 bases from J, the gap between germline ends came to 16 bases. CDR1 SGHDT and CDR2 YYEEEE come from the germline V gene. The CDR3 totals 15 residues. CDR3 in amino acids: CASSGGRRHDTEAFF. CDR3 nucleotide sequence: TGTGCCAGCAGCGGGGGTAGACGGCATGACACTGAAGCTTTCTTT.

This rearrangement joins TRBV12-3 or TRBV12-4 to TRBJ1-1; D call uncertain. The V and J ends lost 1 base and 6 bases respectively, with 6 bases between them. The CDR3 contains 12 residues. For the CDR3, the DNA is TGTGCCAGCAGTTTAGGCGGTCCTGAAGCTTTCTTT. Translating gives CASSLGGPEAFF.

The CDR3 here is CASSLGQGSSPAFF. The CDR3 DNA reads TGTGCCAGCAGCTTAGGTCAGGGTTCCTCCCCCGCTTTCTTT. The rearrangement uses TRBV7-9 and TRBJ1-1; TRBD1 might be the D (5 bases). The CDR3 is 14 amino acids. V shed 1 base and J shed 11 bases, with 17 bases lying between them. Germline CDR1 is SEHNR and CDR2 is FQNEAQ (reference sequence).

The CDR3 region is CASSALAGGSYEQYF. CDR3 DNA: TGTGCCAGCAGCGCTCTAGCGGGAGGGTCCTACGAGCAGTACTTC. The V call is TRBV5-4, the J call TRBJ2-7; 12 nucleotides agree with TRBD2. There are 15 residues in the CDR3. The V and J ends lost 4 bases and 1 base, in that order; junction bases with no gene match: 3. Germline V lookup: CDR1 SGHNT, CDR2 YYREEE (reference sequence).

CDR3: CASSFELRGGSGYTF. The CDR3 nucleotides read TGTGCCAGCAGCTTTGAATTGAGGGGTGGAAGTGGCTACACCTTC. The chain joins TRBV5-6 to TRBJ1-2; weak D call: TRBD1 (5 bases). Trimming shortened V by 2 bases and J by 7 bases, and 18 bases separated the two germline ends. This CDR3 comprises 15 residues. The germline V gene encodes CDR1 SGHDT and CDR2 YYEEEE.

The rearrangement joins TRBV5-1 to TRBJ2-1; 8 bases fit TRBD2. The CDR3 has 14 residues. Germline CDR1 is SGHRS and CDR2 is YFSETQ. The trim removed 2 bases at V and 4 bases at J, leaving 2 bases unmatched. The CDR3 sequence is CASSFSGDYNEQFF. The CDR3, as DNA: TGCGCCAGCAGCTTTAGCGGGGATTACAATGAGCAGTTCTTC.

The genes are TRBV2 and TRBJ2-1, with no clear D. This CDR3 contains 15 residues. CDR1 and CDR2 (germline): SNHLY, FYNNEI. V lost 8 bases and J 7 bases, leaving 21 bases between the germline ends. CDR3 in DNA: TGTGCCAGCGGCGCCCGGCTAGGAACCCTAAATGAGCAGTTCTTC. Its protein product is CASGARLGTLNEQFF.

The chain has TRBV3-1 and TRBJ2-7; D uncertain. This CDR3 region has 16 residues. The V end was cut by 4 bases, the J end by 0 bases, with 16 bases between. Germline CDR1 reads LGHDT; CDR2 reads YNNKEL (reference sequence). For the CDR3, the DNA is TGTGCCAGCAGCCCGGCCGCCGGGCAACCCTCCTACGAGCAGTACTTC. This translates into CASSPAAGQPSYEQYF.

This clonotype was observed a single time. The rearrangement links TRBV7-2 to TRBJ2-6; D unclear. CDR1 is SGHTA, CDR2 FQGNSA, per germline. This CDR3 has 15 residues. V dropped 5 bases and J dropped 0 bases, with 8 bases sitting between them. This chain's CDR3 is CASSPRTSGANVLTF. For the CDR3, the DNA is TGTGCCAGCAGCCCGAGGACCTCTGGGGCCAACGTCCTGACTTTC. Full variable domain (rest looked up from reference TRBV7-2 and TRBJ2-6): GAGVSQSPSNKVTEKGKDVELRCDPISGHTALYWYRQSLGQGLEFLIYFQGNSAPDKSGLPSDRFSAERTGGSVSTLTIQRTQQEDSAVYLCASSPRTSGANVLTFGAGSRLTVL.

The rearrangement uses TRBV24-1 and TRBJ2-1; weak D call: TRBD2 (5 bases). Germline V lookup: CDR1 KGHDR, CDR2 SFDVKD. Trimming shortened V by 0 bases and J by 5 bases, and 10 bases separated the two germline ends. The CDR3 length is 15 residues. CDR3 in amino acids: CATSDLLVGNNEQFF. CDR3 in DNA: TGTGCCACCAGTGATTTGCTTGTCGGGAACAATGAGCAGTTCTTC.

The rearrangement links TRBV5-1 to TRBJ2-6, with D hard to call. Deletions cut 4 bases from V and 0 bases from J, with 5 bases between. This CDR3 spans 14 amino acids. Germline CDR1 SGHRS, CDR2 YFSETQ. CDR3 in DNA: TGCGCCAGCAGCGAAAGCTCTGGGGCCAACGTCCTGACTTTC. This codes for CASSESSGANVLTF. Full variable domain (outside the CDR3, taken from reference TRBV5-1 and TRBJ2-6): KAGVTQTPRYLIKTRGQQVTLSCSPISGHRSVSWYQQTPGQGLQFLFEYFSETQRNKGNFPGRFSGRQFSNSRSEMNVSTLELGDSALYLCASSESSGANVLTFGAGSRLTVL.

The CDR3 nucleotides are TGCGCCAGCAGCCAAGATGGGGGGCGCGCATTTGGGGCCAACGTCCTGACTTTC. Encoded protein: CASSQDGGRAFGANVLTF. V is TRBV4-3 and J is TRBJ2-6; D possibly matches TRBD1 or TRBD2 (6 bases each). The germline V gene has CDR1 LGHNA and CDR2 YSLEER. V was trimmed by 0 bases and J by 3 bases, leaving 15 bases between them. This CDR3 region has 18 residues.

This chain joins TRBV12-3 or TRBV12-4 and TRBJ1-2, with D perhaps matching TRBD1 (6 bases). The CDR3 loop spans 16 amino acids. Trimming shortened V by 3 bases and J by 8 bases, and 22 bases separated the two germline ends. CDR3 loop: CASSLNTGTEAQGYTF. In DNA form, the CDR3 reads TGTGCCAGCAGTTTGAACACAGGGACTGAAGCTCAAGGCTACACCTTC.